This record concerns one T cell receptor (beta chain) sequence. A much larger clone is a single base away; this may be a read error. Per the germline V gene, CDR1 is SGHVT and CDR2 is SQSDAQ. This CDR3 comprises 19 residues. The TCR beta library used iRepertoire HTBI primers with Arm-PCR amplification of CDR3. TCRdb reanalysed the multiplex PCR reads using MiXCR and keeps one entry per CDR3 protein. The table has around 500,000 distinct CDR3 sequences, around an eighth seen once. The sample originates from a study of regulatory T cells in long-lasting Graves disease. Documented time point: newly diagnosed GD, antithyroid drugs for less than 3 months. Preparation of the TCR library used RNA extracted from PBMCs. Patients with Graves' disease were diagnosed by American Thyroid Association guidelines. The sample was also reused in another study, on T cells in Graves' hyperthyroidism and ophthalmopathy.

The rearrangement links TRBV7-4 to TRBJ2-7, with D possibly TRBD1 on 6 matching bases. The source is a man aged 25-45 years with Graves disease. The sequenced sample was peripheral blood mononuclear cells (PBMCs), obtained at new diagnosis, from a patient treated with antithyroid drugs. CDR3 amino acids: CASSSPPPPETGTSYKQYF. CDR3 nucleotides: TGTGCCAGCAGCTCCCCCCCACCTCCGGAAACAGGGACCTCCTACAAGCAGTACTTC.